The 12 T cell receptor beta chains below were found in one sample sequenced in a study of regulatory T cells in long-lasting Graves disease. The time point here: newly diagnosed GD, antithyroid drugs for less than 3 months. After RNA was extracted from PBMCs, the TCR library was made from it. Construction of the TCR beta libraries employed iRepertoire HTBI primers in conjunction with Arm-PCR of CDR3 regions. TCRdb independently ran MiXCR on the multiplex PCR reads; one entry per CDR3 protein. The repertoire consists of about 420,000 distinct CDR3 sequences, with roughly 15% occurring once and the leading ten covering approximately 22%. The sample was also linked to a second study, of T cells in Graves' hyperthyroidism and ophthalmopathy.

Sequences were derived from peripheral blood mononuclear cells (PBMCs), sampled at new diagnosis, from a patient treated with antithyroid drugs. The source is a woman under 30 with Graves disease.

CDR3 in amino acids: CATSRDWKYGELFF. CDR3 bases: TGTGCCACCAGCAGAGATTGGAAGTACGGGGAGCTGTTTTTT. The rearrangement links TRBV15 to TRBJ2-2; D remains unclear. This CDR3 has 14 amino acids. The germline V gene has CDR1 LNHNV and CDR2 YYDKDF (reference sequence). V was trimmed by 0 bases and J by 7 bases, leaving 9 bases between them.

This clonotype was seen only a few times. The chain employs TRBV7-9 and TRBJ2-5; D might be TRBD1 (5 bases). Germline CDR1 and CDR2: SEHNR and FQNEAQ (reference sequence). The V gene lost 0 bases and the J gene lost 5 bases, with 10 bases spanning the gap. The CDR3 is 14 residues long. CDR3 sequence reads: CASSLAAPGETQYF. DNA for the CDR3: TGTGCCAGCAGCTTAGCGGCGCCAGGGGAGACCCAGTACTTC.

This clonotype was counted between two and nine times. The DNA for the CDR3 is TGTGCCAGCAGTGAAGGCACTGTTATCTATGGCTACACCTTC. Protein product: CASSEGTVIYGYTF. The V gene is TRBV6-1, the J gene TRBJ1-2; D unresolved. The CDR3 is 14 amino acids. V dropped 1 base and J dropped 4 bases, with 10 bases sitting between them. Germline V gene data show CDR1 as MNHNS and CDR2 as SASEGT.

This clonotype was counted a few times. The chain couples TRBV7-9 to TRBJ2-7; TRBD2 aligns across 11 bases. CDR1 is SEHNR and CDR2 is FQNEAQ in the germline V gene (reference sequence). The CDR3 runs to 16 residues. After removal of 5 bases from V and 0 bases from J, the junction contained 6 bases not matched to a gene. The CDR3 loop reads CASSTTLAGVSYEQYF. The CDR3 DNA is TGTGCCAGCAGCACCACACTAGCGGGAGTCTCCTACGAGCAGTACTTC.

There are many counts of this clonotype. The chain recombines TRBV11-2 with TRBJ2-1; 7 bases align to TRBD2. Germline lookup yields CDR1 SGHAT and CDR2 FQNNGV. The CDR3 extends over 14 amino acids. V gave up 2 bases and J gave up 7 bases; unmatched junction bases: 5. CDR3 bases: TGTGCCAGCAGCTTATGGACTAGTGATAATGAGCAGTTCTTC. Protein: CASSLWTSDNEQFF.

Details on this clonotype: One end of the junction does not line up with germline, which may come from a read error. The rearrangement joins TRBV18 to TRBJ2-3; weak D call: TRBD2 (7 bases). Looked up from germline, CDR1 is KGHSH and CDR2 is LQKENI. This CDR3 is built from 17 residues. The DNA for the CDR3 is TGTGCCAGCTCACCACCAGGTCTAGCGGACAGCACAGATACGCAGTGTTTT. Encoded protein: CASSPPGLADSTDTQCF.

This clonotype was observed a handful of times. V and J are TRBV14 and TRBJ2-1; D possibly corresponds to TRBD1 (5 bases). The germline V and J ends were trimmed by 1 base and 4 bases, with 29 bases remaining between them. The CDR3 sequence is 21 residues long. The germline V gene has CDR1 SGHDN and CDR2 FVKESK. CDR3 nucleotides: TGTGCCAGCAGCCAAGCCAATCCCCCTGGGGCGATGGACCAGTATTACAATGAGCAGTTCTTC. It is translated as CASSQANPPGAMDQYYNEQFF. The whole variable domain, remainder taken from reference TRBV14 and TRBJ2-1, is EAGVTQFPSHSVIEKGQTVTLRCDPISGHDNLYWYRRVMGKEIKFLLHFVKESKQDESGMPNNRFLAERTGGTYSTLKVQPAELEDSGVYFCASSQANPPGAMDQYYNEQFFGPGTRLTVL.

This clonotype was found a few times. The chain uses TRBV6-1 and TRBJ1-4, with D possibly TRBD1 on 5 matching bases. The ends were cut back, 2 bases at V and 6 bases at J, with 10 bases in the middle. Germline V lookup: CDR1 MNHNS, CDR2 SASEGT. The CDR3 spans 14 residues. CDR3 sequence (DNA): TGTGCCAGCAGTGAAACAGGCCGGGATGAAAAACTGTTTTTT. Translated: CASSETGRDEKLFF.

This clonotype was counted many times. This chain connects TRBV12-3 or TRBV12-4 to TRBJ1-1, with a possible D match to TRBD1 (6 bases). V dropped 2 bases and J dropped 11 bases, with 18 bases sitting between them. The CDR3 totals 14 residues. CDR3 amino acids: CASSLQGRLSLAFF. The DNA of the CDR3 is TGTGCCAGCAGTTTACAGGGGCGCTTATCTTTGGCTTTCTTT.

The chain is built from TRBV10-3 and TRBJ2-7; D not resolved. V was clipped by 3 bases and J by 3 bases, with 3 bases between them. Germline assignment: CDR1 ENHRY and CDR2 SYGVKD. The CDR3 contains 11 residues. CDR3 sequence reads: CAISDSYEQYF. The CDR3 bases are TGTGCCATCAGTGATAGCTACGAGCAGTACTTC.

Many counts were recorded for this clonotype. The V call is TRBV13, the J call TRBJ2-1; 13 bases align to TRBD2. V lost 0 bases and J lost 10; bases outside the gene matches: 6. The CDR3 has 16 residues. CDR1 PRHDT and CDR2 FYEKMQ come from the germline V gene (reference sequence). The DNA of the CDR3 is TGTGCCAGCAGCTTAGGAGGACTAGCGGGAGCGGGGGAGCAGTTCTTC. This codes for CASSLGGLAGAGEQFF.

The V gene is TRBV28, the J gene TRBJ2-1; maybe TRBD2 (5 bases). V lost 4 bases and J lost 0, with 16 bases in between. The CDR3 is made up of 17 amino acids. CDR1 MDHEN and CDR2 SYDVKM come from the germline V gene. CDR3 loop: CASSYPALAVSYNEQFF. The CDR3 region has the DNA TGTGCCAGCAGTTACCCCGCCCTAGCTGTCTCCTACAATGAGCAGTTCTTC. Full variable domain (outside the CDR3, taken from reference TRBV28 and TRBJ2-1): DVKVTQSSRYLVKRTGEKVFLECVQDMDHENMFWYRQDPGLGLRLIYFSYDVKMKEKGDIPEGYSVSREKKERFSLILESASTNQTSMYLCASSYPALAVSYNEQFFGPGTRLTVL.